The clone carrying this TCR beta chain came up many times. The antigen is undetermined. Trimming took 1 base from V and 7 from J, leaving 11 bases between them. CDR1 and CDR2 from the germline V gene are SGHVS and FNYEAQ. The CDR3 totals 13 residues. This sample is part of a study of naive and memory T cell subsets. Study outcomes and limitations: Over 95% of naive TCR sequences appeared only once after error correction, unlike memory subsets. Between naive and memory subsets, TCR abundance power law exponents differed.

An equimolar mix of two oligonucleotides served as the beta constant-region primer for TRBC1 and TRBC2. The ligated cDNA underwent four PCR rounds using SP2 and nested alpha and beta constant-region primers. TCRdb re-called the UMI-ligation and nested PCR reads through MiXCR, storing one row per CDR3 protein. The sample has 25,000 to 40,000 distinct CDR3 sequences; approximately 18% are singletons. CMV status came from CD4+ T cell IFNgamma after overnight CMV lysate stimulation of fresh PBMCs. What was sequenced was effector memory CD4+ T cells from blood. Subset given: effector memory, CD45RA- CD27-. V is TRBV7-6 and J is TRBJ2-7; tentatively, D is TRBD2 (5 bases). This sequence originates from a human donor in good health. The DNA of the CDR3 is TGTGCCAGCAGCTTAGTGGCGGGTGGTGAGCAGTACTTC. Protein product: CASSLVAGGEQYF.